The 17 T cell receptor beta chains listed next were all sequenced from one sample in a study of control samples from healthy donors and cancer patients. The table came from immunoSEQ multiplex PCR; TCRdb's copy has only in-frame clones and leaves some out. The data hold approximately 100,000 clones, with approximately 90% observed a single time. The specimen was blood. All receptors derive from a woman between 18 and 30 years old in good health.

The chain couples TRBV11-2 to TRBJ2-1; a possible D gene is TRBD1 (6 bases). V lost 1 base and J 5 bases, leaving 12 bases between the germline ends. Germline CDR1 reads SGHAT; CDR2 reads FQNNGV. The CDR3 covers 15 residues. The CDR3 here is CASSLVRGMNNEQFF. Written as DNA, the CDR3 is TGTGCCAGCAGCTTAGTCAGGGGAATGAACAATGAGCAGTTCTTC.

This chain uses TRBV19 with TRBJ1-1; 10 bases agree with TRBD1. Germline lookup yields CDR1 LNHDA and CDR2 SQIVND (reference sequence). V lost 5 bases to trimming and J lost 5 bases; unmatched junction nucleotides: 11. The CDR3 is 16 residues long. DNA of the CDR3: TGTGCCAGTAGTCCGGACAGGGGGGCCCTGGGTACTGAAGCTTTCTTT. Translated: CASSPDRGALGTEAFF.

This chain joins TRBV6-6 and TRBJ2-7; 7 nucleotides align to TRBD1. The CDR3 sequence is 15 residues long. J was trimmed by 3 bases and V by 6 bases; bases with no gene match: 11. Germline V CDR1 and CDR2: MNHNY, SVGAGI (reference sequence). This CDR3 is CASSFPGQSHYEQYF. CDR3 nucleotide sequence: TGTGCCAGCAGCTTCCCGGGACAGAGTCACTACGAGCAGTACTTC.

This chain's CDR3 is CASRTASENTEAFF. In DNA form, the CDR3 reads TGCGCCAGCAGGACGGCTTCGGAAAACACTGAAGCTTTCTTT. The chain uses TRBV5-1 and TRBJ1-1; D not resolved. Trimming cost V 5 bases and J 2 bases, with 13 bases left between them. Germline CDR1 SGHRS, CDR2 YFSETQ. The CDR3 is made up of 14 amino acids.

The CDR3 DNA is TGCAGCGTTTCCCAGGGGATGAACACTGAAGCTTTCTTT. The encoded protein is CSVSQGMNTEAFF. The chain couples TRBV29-1 to TRBJ1-1; a weak D match, TRBD1 (6 bases). CDR3 length: 13 amino acids. Trimming cost V 5 bases and J 0 bases, with 10 bases left between them. Germline assignment: CDR1 SQVTM and CDR2 ANQGSEA. Looking up the rest from reference TRBV29-1 and TRBJ1-1 gives the full variable domain: SAVISQKPSRDICQRGTSLTIQCQVDSQVTMMFWYRQQPGQSLTLIATANQGSEATYESGFVIDKFPISRPNLTFSTLTVSNMSPEDSSIYLCSVSQGMNTEAFFGQGTRLTVV.

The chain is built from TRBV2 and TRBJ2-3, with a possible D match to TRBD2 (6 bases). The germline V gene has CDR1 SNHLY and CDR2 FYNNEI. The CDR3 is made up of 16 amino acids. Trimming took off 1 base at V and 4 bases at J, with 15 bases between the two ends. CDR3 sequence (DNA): TGTGCCAGCAGTGAAGAGGCTTCCTGGGAGGCAGATACGCAGTATTTT. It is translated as CASSEEASWEADTQYF.

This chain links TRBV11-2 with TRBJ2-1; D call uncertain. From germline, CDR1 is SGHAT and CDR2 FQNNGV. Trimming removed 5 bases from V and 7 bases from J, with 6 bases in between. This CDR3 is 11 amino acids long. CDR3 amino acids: CASSVGNEQFF. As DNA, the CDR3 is TGTGCCAGCAGCGTCGGTAATGAGCAGTTCTTC.

CDR3 DNA sequence: TGTGCCAGTAGAGGGACTAACTATGGCTACACCTTC. This gives the protein CASRGTNYGYTF. The rearrangement links TRBV19 to TRBJ1-2; D is unresolved. V was clipped by 6 bases and J by 0 bases, with 5 bases between them. From germline, CDR1 is LNHDA and CDR2 SQIVND (reference sequence). This CDR3 is built from 12 residues.

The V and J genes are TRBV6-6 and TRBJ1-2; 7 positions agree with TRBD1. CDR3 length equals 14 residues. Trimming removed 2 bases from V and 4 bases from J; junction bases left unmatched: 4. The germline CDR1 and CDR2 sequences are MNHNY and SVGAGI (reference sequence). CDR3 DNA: TGTGCCAGCAGTTACCGAGGGACAGCCTATGGCTACACCTTC. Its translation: CASSYRGTAYGYTF.

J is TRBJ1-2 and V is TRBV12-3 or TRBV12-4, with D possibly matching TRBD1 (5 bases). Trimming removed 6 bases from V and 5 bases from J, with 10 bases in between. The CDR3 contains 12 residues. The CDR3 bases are TGTGCCAGCAGGTTGGGGGAGTATGGCTACACCTTC. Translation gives CASRLGEYGYTF.

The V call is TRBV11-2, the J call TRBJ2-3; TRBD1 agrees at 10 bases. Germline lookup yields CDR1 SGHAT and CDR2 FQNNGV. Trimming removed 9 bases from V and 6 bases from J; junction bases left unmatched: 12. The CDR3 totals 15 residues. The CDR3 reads CASDRGRQSLDTQYF. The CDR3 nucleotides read TGTGCCAGTGACAGGGGGCGCCAATCCTTGGATACGCAGTATTTT.

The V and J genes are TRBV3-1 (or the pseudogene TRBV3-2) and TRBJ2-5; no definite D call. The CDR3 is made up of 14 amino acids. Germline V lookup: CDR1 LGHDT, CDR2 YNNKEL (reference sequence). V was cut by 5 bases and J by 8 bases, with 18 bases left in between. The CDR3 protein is CASSYRGPGETQYF. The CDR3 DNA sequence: TGTGCCAGCAGCTATCGAGGCCCTGGAGAAACCCAGTACTTC.

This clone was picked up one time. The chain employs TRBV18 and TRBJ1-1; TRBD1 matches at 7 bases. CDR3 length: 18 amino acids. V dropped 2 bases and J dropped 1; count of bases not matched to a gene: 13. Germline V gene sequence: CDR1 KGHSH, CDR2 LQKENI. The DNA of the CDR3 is TGTGCCAGCTCACCAGTGAGACAGGGCCGTATGGGGAACACTGAAGCTTTCTTT. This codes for CASSPVRQGRMGNTEAFF.

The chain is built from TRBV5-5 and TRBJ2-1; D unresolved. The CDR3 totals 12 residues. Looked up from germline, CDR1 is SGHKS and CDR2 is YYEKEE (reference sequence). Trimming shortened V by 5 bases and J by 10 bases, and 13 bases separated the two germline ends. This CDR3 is CASSPRWGEQFF. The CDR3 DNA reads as TGTGCCAGCAGTCCCCGGTGGGGAGAGCAGTTCTTC.

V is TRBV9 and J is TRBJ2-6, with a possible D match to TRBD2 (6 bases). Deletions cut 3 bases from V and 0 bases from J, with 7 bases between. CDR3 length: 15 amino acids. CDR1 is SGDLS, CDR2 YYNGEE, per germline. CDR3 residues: CASSGGASGANVLTF. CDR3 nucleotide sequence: TGTGCCAGCAGCGGCGGGGCCTCTGGGGCCAACGTCCTGACTTTC.

The CDR3 spells CASSHRHSNQPQHF. CDR3 in DNA: TGTGCCAGCAGCCACAGGCATAGCAATCAGCCCCAGCATTTT. This sequence joins TRBV5-6 and TRBJ1-5; D possibly corresponds to TRBD1 (5 bases). This CDR3 is built from 14 residues. The V end was cut by 4 bases, the J end by 0 bases, with 8 bases between. CDR1 and CDR2 (germline): SGHDT, YYEEEE. The full variable domain, with the rest looked up from reference TRBV5-6 and TRBJ1-5, is DAGVTQSPTHLIKTRGQQVTLRCSPKSGHDTVSWYQQALGQGPQFIFQYYEEEERQRGNFPDRFSGHQFPNYSSELNVNALLLGDSALYLCASSHRHSNQPQHFGDGTRLSIL.

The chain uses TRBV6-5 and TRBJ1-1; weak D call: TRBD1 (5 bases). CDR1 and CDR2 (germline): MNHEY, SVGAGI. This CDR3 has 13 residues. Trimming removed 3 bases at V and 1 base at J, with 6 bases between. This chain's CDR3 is CASSYTGNTEAFF. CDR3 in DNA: TGTGCCAGCAGTTATACAGGGAACACTGAAGCTTTCTTT.